One and the same sample provided the 25 T cell receptor beta chains below, sequenced in a study of blood T cell repertoires in COVID-19. Sequencing used immunoSEQ multiplex PCR; TCRdb keeps in-frame clones, though not all of them. The sample holds under 200,000 clones, almost 90% seen once. Input material: peripheral blood. The receptors shown here come from a man aged 18-30 years with active or convalescent COVID-19.

The chain employs TRBV30 and TRBJ1-1; D perhaps matches TRBD1 (6 bases). V was clipped by 3 bases and J by 11 bases, with 13 bases between them. The CDR3 runs 11 residues. Germline CDR1 GTSNPN, CDR2 SVGIG (reference sequence). The CDR3 protein is CAWRRTAEAFF. The CDR3 region has the DNA TGTGCCTGGAGGCGGACAGCGGAGGCTTTCTTT.

The CDR3 DNA reads TGCGCCAGCAGCTTGTCGGGGGGCAGGGGAGACGAGCAGTACTTC. This sequence encodes CASSLSGGRGDEQYF. The chain joins TRBV5-1 to TRBJ2-7; TRBD2 is a possible D gene (7 bases). This CDR3 has 15 amino acids. Germline CDR1 SGHRS, CDR2 YFSETQ. V was clipped by 1 base and J by 5 bases, with 16 bases between them.

The chain carries TRBV2 and TRBJ1-5; D uncertain. V lost 5 bases to trimming and J lost 4 bases, with 15 bases between them. This CDR3 is built from 15 residues. CDR1 SNHLY and CDR2 FYNNEI come from the germline V gene. The CDR3 protein is CASSSDHGGNQPQHF. The CDR3 DNA is TGTGCCAGCAGTAGCGACCACGGTGGAAATCAGCCCCAGCATTTT.

The chain uses TRBV19 and TRBJ2-1, with TRBD1 identical over 11 bases. This CDR3 has 15 residues. Germline V gene sequence: CDR1 LNHDA, CDR2 SQIVND (reference sequence). The trim removed 3 bases at V and 8 bases at J, leaving 6 bases unmatched. The CDR3 sequence: CASSMGQGEFHEQFF. The CDR3 nucleotides are TGTGCCAGTAGTATGGGACAGGGGGAGTTCCATGAGCAGTTCTTC.

This clone appeared a few times. V usage is TRBV11-2 and J usage is TRBJ1-2, with D tentatively TRBD1 (5 bases). Between the trimmed V and J ends, which lost 6 bases and 5 bases, there was a span of 16 bases. This CDR3 region has 14 residues. Germline V gene data show CDR1 as SGHAT and CDR2 as FQNNGV. CDR3 region: CASRRGTVEYGYTF. Here the CDR3 DNA reads TGTGCCAGCAGACGCGGGACGGTAGAATATGGCTACACCTTC.

The chain has TRBV5-1 and TRBJ1-2; possibly TRBD1 for D (6 bases). CDR3 size: 14 residues. Trimming shortened V by 3 bases and J by 1 base, and 10 bases separated the two germline ends. Germline assignment: CDR1 SGHRS and CDR2 YFSETQ. CDR3 region: CASSSGGRNYGYTF. Here the CDR3 DNA reads TGCGCCAGCAGCTCCGGGGGGCGTAACTATGGCTACACCTTC.

The CDR3 protein is CASDPTRNNEQFF. The CDR3 bases are TGTGCCAGCGACCCAACTAGAAACAATGAGCAGTTCTTC. This chain uses TRBV2 with TRBJ2-1; the D gene is possibly TRBD2 (5 bases). Trimming stripped 8 bases from V and 5 bases from J, with 13 bases between. CDR1 is SNHLY, CDR2 FYNNEI, per germline. The CDR3 is 13 amino acids. Combining the CDR3 with reference TRBV2 and TRBJ2-1 gives the whole variable domain EPEVTQTPSHQVTQMGQEVILRCVPISNHLYFYWYRQILGQKVEFLVSFYNNEISEKSEIFDDQFSVERPDGSNFTLKIRSTKLEDSAMYFCASDPTRNNEQFFGPGTRLTVL.

Only a few counts were recorded for this clone. This chain links TRBV6-5 with TRBJ1-2, with TRBD1 as a possible D gene (6 bases). Germline lookup yields CDR1 MNHEY and CDR2 SVGAGI. The CDR3 loop spans 14 amino acids. V lost 6 bases to trimming and J lost 4 bases, with 15 bases between them. CDR3 DNA: TGTGCCAGCAGACAACAGGGTCGCGCCTATGGCTACACCTTC. Translation gives CASRQQGRAYGYTF.

This chain joins TRBV19 and TRBJ2-6, with TRBD1 matching 7 bases. The CDR3 extends over 14 amino acids. The germline gives CDR1 LNHDA, CDR2 SQIVND (reference sequence). Losses at the gene ends were 7 bases for V and 2 bases for J; bases not matched to a gene: 2. The CDR3 DNA is TGTGCCAGTACCGACAGGGCTGGGGCCAACGTCCTGACTTTC. This codes for CASTDRAGANVLTF.

This sequence joins TRBV6-5 and TRBJ2-2; 8 bases line up with TRBD1. CDR1 is MNHEY, CDR2 SVGAGI, per germline. V trimming: 0 bases; J trimming: 5 bases; junction bases outside the gene matches: 5. The CDR3 loop spans 16 amino acids. CDR3 amino acids: CASSYSRRQGTGELFF. DNA for the CDR3: TGTGCCAGCAGTTACTCGAGGAGACAGGGGACCGGGGAGCTGTTTTTT.

V and J are TRBV9 and TRBJ2-7, with 8 nucleotides matching TRBD2. The CDR3 length is 15 residues. Germline values: CDR1 SGDLS, CDR2 YYNGEE. V dropped 3 bases and J dropped 3; count of bases not matched to a gene: 8. The CDR3, as DNA: TGTGCCAGCAGCGCCGGACTAGCTGAAAACTACGAGCAGTACTTC. Translating it yields CASSAGLAENYEQYF. Together with reference TRBV9 and TRBJ2-7, the CDR3 gives the full variable domain: DSGVTQTPKHLITATGQRVTLRCSPRSGDLSVYWYQQSLDQGLQFLIQYYNGEERAKGNILERFSAQQFPDLHSELNLSSLELGDSALYFCASSAGLAENYEQYFGPGTRLTVT.

The chain has TRBV5-1 and TRBJ1-1, with 7 bases aligning to TRBD1. Trimming took 6 bases from V and 5 from J; bases not matched to a gene: 10. This CDR3 is built from 14 residues. The germline CDR1 and CDR2 sequences are SGHRS and YFSETQ. The CDR3 DNA is TGCGCCAGCACCATCACGACAGGGAAAACTGAAGCTTTCTTT. Residues: CASTITTGKTEAFF.

This chain joins TRBV4-1 and TRBJ2-5; TRBD1 aligns across 8 bases. The CDR3 runs 18 residues. V trimming: 0 bases; J trimming: 5 bases; junction bases outside the gene matches: 14. Germline values: CDR1 MGHRA, CDR2 YSYEKL. DNA of the CDR3: TGCGCCAGCAGCCAAGATTTCCTCGGGACAGGATGGCGGGAGACCCAGTACTTC. Its translation is CASSQDFLGTGWRETQYF.

The rearrangement uses TRBV28 and TRBJ2-5; 9 positions agree with TRBD1. Looked up from germline, CDR1 is MDHEN and CDR2 is SYDVKM. Germline trimming cut 4 bases from V and 5 bases from J; bases unmatched to any gene: 8. This CDR3 has 15 amino acids. The CDR3 bases are TGTGCCAGCAGTTACGGGACAGGGTATGGTGAGACCCAGTACTTC. Its protein is CASSYGTGYGETQYF.

The genes are TRBV2 and TRBJ2-7; the D is unclear. Germline loops: CDR1 SNHLY, CDR2 FYNNEI. The CDR3 consists of 13 residues. V gave up 6 bases and J gave up 0 bases, with 9 bases separating them. The CDR3 DNA reads TGTGCCAGCAGCCTCACTCCCTCCTACGAGCAGTACTTC. Encoded protein: CASSLTPSYEQYF. The full variable domain, completed using reference TRBV2 and TRBJ2-7, is EPEVTQTPSHQVTQMGQEVILRCVPISNHLYFYWYRQILGQKVEFLVSFYNNEISEKSEIFDDQFSVERPDGSNFTLKIRSTKLEDSAMYFCASSLTPSYEQYFGPGTRLTVT.

In its sample, this clone was seen a few times. The J gene is TRBJ1-5, the V gene TRBV2; D may be TRBD1 (5 bases). CDR1 and CDR2 (germline): SNHLY, FYNNEI. The CDR3 spans 16 residues. V gave up 6 bases and J gave up 4 bases, with 19 bases separating them. The CDR3 sequence: CASRDGISGGNQPQHF. The CDR3 coding sequence is TGTGCCAGCAGAGATGGGATATCGGGGGGGAATCAGCCCCAGCATTTT.

The CDR3 region has the DNA TGTGCCAGCAGCGCGGACAGGGGGTCTTCCGGAGCTTTCTTT. Translating it yields CASSADRGSSGAFF. This chain joins TRBV5-4 and TRBJ1-1; TRBD1 aligns across 10 bases. This CDR3 spans 14 amino acids. Germline CDR1 and CDR2: SGHNT and YYREEE (reference sequence). With 4 bases clipped from V and 10 bases from J, the junction kept 10 bases outside the gene matches.

This chain joins TRBV6-4 and TRBJ2-2, with 8 bases identical to TRBD2. J gave up 7 bases and V 6 bases, and 10 bases lay outside the gene matches. The CDR3 sequence is 15 residues long. The germline CDR1 and CDR2 sequences are MRHNA and SNTAGT. The CDR3 region has the DNA TGTGCCAGCAGACCCCGCGGGGGGCAAGGCGGGGAGCTGTTTTTT. The encoded protein is CASRPRGGQGGELFF.

The V gene is TRBV7-2, the J gene TRBJ1-1, with D unresolved. Germline V CDR1 and CDR2: SGHTA, FQGNSA. Trimming stripped 3 bases from V and 2 bases from J, with 13 bases between. The CDR3 runs to 15 residues. The CDR3 nucleotides read TGTGCCAGCAGCTTTACGAGGGCGAGTAACACTGAAGCTTTCTTT. It yields the protein CASSFTRASNTEAFF.

V is TRBV19 and J is TRBJ1-4; a possible D gene is TRBD1 (5 bases). There are 15 residues in the CDR3. From germline, CDR1 is LNHDA and CDR2 SQIVND (reference sequence). Trimming pared 6 bases from V and 3 bases from J, leaving 14 bases between. In nucleotides, the CDR3 is TGTGCCAGTAGACAGGATGCTTCGGCTAATGAAAAACTGTTTTTT. Protein: CASRQDASANEKLFF.

V usage is TRBV6-5 and J usage is TRBJ1-3; D uncertain. Trimming cost V 7 bases and J 0 bases, with 10 bases left between them. CDR3 size: 14 residues. Germline assignment: CDR1 MNHEY and CDR2 SVGAGI. CDR3 coding DNA: TGTGCCAGCACCCGTACAGACTCTGGAAACACCATATATTTT. Translation gives CASTRTDSGNTIYF.

V and J are TRBV4-2 and TRBJ2-7; perhaps TRBD1 as D (6 bases). V was shortened by 0 bases and J by 5 bases, with 23 bases between the two germline ends. CDR1 LGHNA and CDR2 YNFKEQ come from the germline V gene. CDR3 length: 18 amino acids. CDR3 residues: CASSQDLPTRGWENEQYF. The CDR3 DNA is TGTGCCAGCAGCCAAGATCTCCCTACGAGGGGGTGGGAGAACGAGCAGTACTTC.

The V call is TRBV19, the J call TRBJ1-2; TRBD1 is a possible D gene (6 bases). The CDR3 is 17 residues long. V lost 6 bases and J lost 2, with 22 bases in between. Germline V lookup: CDR1 LNHDA, CDR2 SQIVND (reference sequence). The CDR3 nucleotides read TGTGCCAGTAGGGACAGTTTTTGGCACTACGAAAACTATGGCTACACCTTC. Translation gives CASRDSFWHYENYGYTF.

There are a few counts of this clone. This sequence joins TRBV6-4 and TRBJ2-7; tentatively, D is TRBD2 (5 bases). The CDR3 totals 11 residues. Between the trimmed V and J ends, which lost 4 bases and 4 bases, there was a span of 5 bases. Germline CDR1 MRHNA, CDR2 SNTAGT. CDR3 DNA: TGTGCCAGCAGTGGAGGGTACGAGCAGTACTTC. Translation gives CASSGGYEQYF.

The chain employs TRBV7-9 and TRBJ1-2; 7 bases fit TRBD1. The germline CDR1 and CDR2 sequences are SEHNR and FQNEAQ (reference sequence). V lost 4 bases, J lost 8 bases, and 10 bases stayed unmatched. The CDR3 extends over 14 amino acids. The CDR3 DNA reads as TGTGCCAGCAGCTCAGATGACAGGGCGCGGGGCTACACCTTC. It specifies CASSSDDRARGYTF.